This T cell receptor beta chain stems from a study of CD8 T cells in Susac syndrome. Germline CDR1 and CDR2: DFQATT and SNEGSKA (reference sequence). V lost 1 base and J 4 bases, leaving 8 bases between the germline ends. The CDR3 is 12 residues long. Sequencing of TCR beta covered CD8+ and CD4+ T cells obtained from blood. After extraction with the RNeasy kit, about 0.5 to 1 ug of the RNA was reverse transcribed using random hexamers. Multiplex immunoSEQ PCR targeted 54 Vbeta and 13 Jbeta TCR beta segments. MiXCR was run by TCRdb on the immunoSEQ multiplex PCR reads, yielding one entry per CDR3 protein. The sample records approximately 200,000 distinct CDR3 sequences, nearly 95% being singletons.

The sample consisted of CD4+ T cells from PBMCs. This TCR was sampled from a human donor with multiple sclerosis. The chain couples TRBV20-1 to TRBJ2-7; tentatively, D is TRBD2 (5 bases). CDR3 amino acids: CSARGPGYEQYF. CDR3 nucleotides: TGCAGTGCTAGAGGGCCGGGGTACGAGCAGTACTTC.